Following are 18 T cell receptor beta chains from one sample sequenced in a study of blood T cell repertoires in COVID-19. Libraries were prepared by immunoSEQ multiplex PCR; TCRdb keeps only in-frame clonotypes and omits some of them. The profile shows about 49,000 clones, approximately 82% of them singletons. Sequencing was performed on peripheral blood. The receptors come from a human donor in a cohort sampled during active COVID-19.

This clone has a single count. This rearrangement joins TRBV20-1 to TRBJ1-5; TRBD1 matches 8 bases. J lost 3 bases, V lost 3 bases, and 7 bases had no gene match. This CDR3 has 15 residues. The germline gives CDR1 DFQATT, CDR2 SNEGSKA (reference sequence). The CDR3 DNA reads as TGCAGTGCTAGTACCGGGACAGGTATCAATCAGCCCCAGCATTTT. Translation gives CSASTGTGINQPQHF.

The chain joins TRBV7-9 to TRBJ2-7; TRBD2 aligns across 11 bases. The ends lost 5 bases at V and 3 bases at J; junction bases unmatched: 3. CDR1 and CDR2 (germline): SEHNR, FQNEAQ (reference sequence). The length of the CDR3 is 14 residues. The CDR3 loop is CASSPGLAGYEQYF. CDR3 bases: TGTGCCAGCAGCCCCGGACTAGCGGGCTACGAGCAGTACTTC.

This clone appeared a few times. This chain joins TRBV28 and TRBJ1-4, with D possibly TRBD1 on 6 matching bases. The CDR3 is made up of 13 amino acids. CDR1 and CDR2 from the germline V gene are MDHEN and SYDVKM. Trimming left V 6 bases short and J 8 bases short, with 13 bases between. The CDR3 reads CASRGRGGEKLFF. The CDR3 DNA reads TGTGCCAGCAGAGGTAGGGGGGGAGAAAAACTGTTTTTT.

V gene TRBV4-1 combines with J gene TRBJ1-1; no firm D call. The CDR3 is made up of 14 amino acids. Germline V lookup: CDR1 MGHRA, CDR2 YSYEKL. Trimming cost V 6 bases and J 4 bases, with 15 bases left between them. The CDR3 region is CASREISASTEAFF. The CDR3 DNA reads as TGCGCCAGCAGGGAGATCTCGGCGAGCACTGAAGCTTTCTTT.

The chain joins TRBV4-2 to TRBJ1-3, with 7 bases lining up with TRBD1. The CDR3 spans 16 residues. The V gene's germline CDR1 is LGHNA and CDR2 YNFKEQ. The J segment lost 0 bases and the V segment lost 4 bases, leaving 6 bases of the junction unmatched. CDR3 nucleotide sequence: TGTGCCAGCAGCCCCGGGACAGCGTTCTCTGGAAACACCATATATTTT. Translation gives CASSPGTAFSGNTIYF.

The rearrangement joins TRBV5-4 to TRBJ1-2, with a possible D match to TRBD1 (5 bases). Germline V gene sequence: CDR1 SGHNT, CDR2 YYREEE (reference sequence). The CDR3 loop spans 15 amino acids. V dropped 6 bases and J dropped 2 bases, with 17 bases sitting between them. The CDR3 here is CASNPQGTINYGYTF. DNA for the CDR3: TGTGCCAGCAACCCGCAGGGCACAATAAACTATGGCTACACCTTC.

The chain carries TRBV14 and TRBJ1-6; D is unresolved. Trimming stripped 1 base from V and 10 bases from J, with 8 bases between. The CDR3 is 13 residues long. From germline, CDR1 is SGHDN and CDR2 FVKESK. CDR3 nucleotides: TGTGCCAGCAGCCAAGTTCCCGGGTCACCCCTCCACTTT. It encodes CASSQVPGSPLHF.

The chain couples TRBV10-3 to TRBJ1-5; 9 positions match TRBD1. The CDR3 has 18 amino acids. In germline, CDR1 is ENHRY, CDR2 SYGVKD. J gave up 1 base and V 0 bases, and 7 bases lay outside the gene matches. CDR3 in DNA: TGTGCCATCAGTGAGTCGCCGGGGACAGGGTTGAGCAATCAGCCCCAGCATTTT. It yields the protein CAISESPGTGLSNQPQHF.

The rearrangement links TRBV6-5 to TRBJ1-2; TRBD1 is a possible D gene (6 bases). V gave up 6 bases and J gave up 4 bases, with 12 bases separating them. The CDR3 totals 13 residues. Germline assignment: CDR1 MNHEY and CDR2 SVGAGI. The CDR3 region has the DNA TGTGCCAGCAGGCGACAGGAAATCTATGGCTACACCTTC. This sequence encodes CASRRQEIYGYTF.

The chain has TRBV9 and TRBJ2-7; 7 positions agree with TRBD1. CDR3 length: 16 amino acids. Germline CDR1 SGDLS, CDR2 YYNGEE. The J segment lost 2 bases and the V segment lost 4 bases, leaving 12 bases of the junction unmatched. CDR3 bases: TGTGCCAGCAGCAGACAGGGAAGCATGGGGGCCTACGAGCAGTACTTC. As protein: CASSRQGSMGAYEQYF.

This chain links TRBV6-5 with TRBJ2-7; D is possibly TRBD1 (6 bases). CDR3 size: 15 residues. Per germline, CDR1 MNHEY and CDR2 SVGAGI. The germline V and J ends were trimmed by 6 bases and 0 bases, with 15 bases remaining between them. The CDR3 sequence: CASRNGQQVSYEQYF. CDR3 in DNA: TGTGCCAGCAGAAACGGACAGCAAGTCTCCTACGAGCAGTACTTC.

Only one count was recorded for this clone. The chain has TRBV7-2 and TRBJ2-7; tentative D call: TRBD2 (5 bases). The CDR3 is 13 residues long. The V end lost 2 bases, the J end lost 6 bases, and 11 bases lay between the germline ends. Germline lookup yields CDR1 SGHTA and CDR2 FQGNSA. The CDR3 reads CASSLLDGGEQYF. CDR3 DNA: TGTGCCAGCAGCTTATTGGACGGAGGCGAGCAGTACTTC.

The chain uses TRBV6-5 and TRBJ2-7; 7 bases match TRBD1. Germline V CDR1 and CDR2: MNHEY, SVGAGI. The CDR3 is 14 residues long. V was pared by 5 bases and J by 3 bases, with 7 bases of the junction left unmatched. The CDR3 here is CASSMGQTYYEQYF. The CDR3 DNA is TGTGCCAGCAGTATGGGACAGACCTACTACGAGCAGTACTTC.

This clone was seen a handful of times. V and J are TRBV5-1 and TRBJ1-5; no firm D call. V lost 0 bases to trimming and J lost 5 bases, with 6 bases between them. CDR1 and CDR2 from the germline V gene are SGHRS and YFSETQ. This CDR3 region has 13 residues. The CDR3 nucleotides are TGCGCCAGCAGCTTGGACGGGTATCAGCCCCAGCATTTT. Translated: CASSLDGYQPQHF. The complete variable domain, with remaining parts taken from reference TRBV5-1 and TRBJ1-5, reads KAGVTQTPRYLIKTRGQQVTLSCSPISGHRSVSWYQQTPGQGLQFLFEYFSETQRNKGNFPGRFSGRQFSNSRSEMNVSTLELGDSALYLCASSLDGYQPQHFGDGTRLSIL.

The rearrangement joins TRBV5-1 to TRBJ1-6; TRBD1 might be the D (5 bases). The CDR3 covers 19 residues. Germline CDR1 SGHRS, CDR2 YFSETQ. Between the trimmed V and J ends, which lost 0 bases and 1 base, there was a span of 17 bases. The CDR3 loop is CASSLGSGGKGSYNSPLHF. CDR3 nucleotide sequence: TGCGCCAGCAGCTTGGGGTCCGGGGGAAAGGGGTCCTATAATTCACCCCTCCACTTT.

In this sample, this clone turned up once. The chain is built from TRBV19 and TRBJ2-6; the match to TRBD1 covers 9 bases. This CDR3 is 18 amino acids long. Germline V CDR1 and CDR2: LNHDA, SQIVND (reference sequence). V trimming: 5 bases; J trimming: 2 bases; junction bases outside the gene matches: 10. The DNA of the CDR3 is TGTGCCAGTAGTTCCGGACAGGGGTTCGGCGCTGGGGCCAACGTCCTGACTTTC. The encoded protein is CASSSGQGFGAGANVLTF.

This clone was observed a few times. The rearrangement joins TRBV15 to TRBJ2-1; D is unresolved. The germline V and J ends were trimmed by 0 bases and 0 bases, with 9 bases remaining between them. The CDR3 has 16 amino acids. The germline V gene has CDR1 LNHNV and CDR2 YYDKDF (reference sequence). This chain's CDR3 is CATSRDFASSYNEQFF. The CDR3 bases are TGTGCCACCAGCAGAGATTTCGCTAGCTCCTACAATGAGCAGTTCTTC.

J is TRBJ2-4 and V is TRBV5-6; TRBD1 might be the D (6 bases). Germline CDR1 reads SGHDT; CDR2 reads YYEEEE. This CDR3 has 15 amino acids. V was pared by 4 bases and J by 6 bases, with 17 bases between. CDR3 residues: CASSPETGLGNIQYF. The CDR3 coding sequence is TGTGCCAGCAGCCCCGAGACAGGTCTCGGAAACATTCAGTACTTC.